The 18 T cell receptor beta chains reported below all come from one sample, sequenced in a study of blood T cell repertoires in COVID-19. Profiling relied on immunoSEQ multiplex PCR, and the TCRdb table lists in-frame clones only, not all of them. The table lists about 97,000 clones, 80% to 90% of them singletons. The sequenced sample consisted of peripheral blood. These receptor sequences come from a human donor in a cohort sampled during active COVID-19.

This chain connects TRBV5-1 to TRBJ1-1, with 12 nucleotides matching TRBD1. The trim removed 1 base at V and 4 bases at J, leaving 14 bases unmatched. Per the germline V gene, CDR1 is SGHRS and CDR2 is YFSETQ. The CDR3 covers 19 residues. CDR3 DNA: TGCGCCAGCAGCTTGTTCCTTCCGGGACAGGGGGCGCGAGGCACTGAAGCTTTCTTT. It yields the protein CASSLFLPGQGARGTEAFF.

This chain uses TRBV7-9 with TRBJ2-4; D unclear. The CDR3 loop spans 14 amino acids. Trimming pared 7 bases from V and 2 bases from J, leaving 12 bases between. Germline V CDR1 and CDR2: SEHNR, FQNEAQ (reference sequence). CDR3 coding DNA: TGTGCCAGCAACCGTGACACGTCCAAAAACATTCAGTACTTC. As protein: CASNRDTSKNIQYF.

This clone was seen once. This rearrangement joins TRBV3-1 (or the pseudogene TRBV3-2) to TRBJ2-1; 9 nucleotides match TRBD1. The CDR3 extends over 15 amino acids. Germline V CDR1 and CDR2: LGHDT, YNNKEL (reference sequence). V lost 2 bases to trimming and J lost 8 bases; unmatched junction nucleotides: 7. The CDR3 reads CASSQRDRVRDEQFF. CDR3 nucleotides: TGTGCCAGCAGCCAACGGGACAGGGTGAGGGATGAGCAGTTCTTC.

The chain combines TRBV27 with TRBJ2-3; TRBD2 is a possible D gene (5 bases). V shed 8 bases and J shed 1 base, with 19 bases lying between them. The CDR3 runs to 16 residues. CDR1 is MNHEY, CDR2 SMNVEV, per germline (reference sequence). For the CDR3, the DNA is TGTGCCAGCGAGTTGGACGGCAGGCGGGGCACAGATACGCAGTATTTT. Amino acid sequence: CASELDGRRGTDTQYF.

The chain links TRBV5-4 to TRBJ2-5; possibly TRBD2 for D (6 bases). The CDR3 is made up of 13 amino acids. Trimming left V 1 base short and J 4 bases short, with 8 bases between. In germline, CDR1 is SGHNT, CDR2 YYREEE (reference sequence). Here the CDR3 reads CASSLTGGETQYF. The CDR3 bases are TGTGCCAGCAGCTTGACCGGGGGAGAGACCCAGTACTTC.

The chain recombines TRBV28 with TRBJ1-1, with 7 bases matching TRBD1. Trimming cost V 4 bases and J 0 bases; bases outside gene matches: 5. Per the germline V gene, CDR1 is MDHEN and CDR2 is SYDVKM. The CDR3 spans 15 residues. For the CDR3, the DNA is TGTGCCAGCAGTTCCTATGACAGGGTGAACACTGAAGCTTTCTTT. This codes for CASSSYDRVNTEAFF. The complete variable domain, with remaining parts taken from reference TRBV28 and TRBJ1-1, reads DVKVTQSSRYLVKRTGEKVFLECVQDMDHENMFWYRQDPGLGLRLIYFSYDVKMKEKGDIPEGYSVSREKKERFSLILESASTNQTSMYLCASSSYDRVNTEAFFGQGTRLTVV.

DNA for the CDR3: TGTGCCAGCAGTGAACGGTCCGCACGGGAGACCCAGTACTTC. This gives the protein CASSERSARETQYF. This chain joins TRBV25-1 and TRBJ2-5; D gene ambiguous. Germline V gives CDR1 MGHDK, CDR2 SYGVNS. Between the trimmed V and J ends, which lost 2 bases and 5 bases, there was a span of 12 bases. The CDR3 has 14 residues.

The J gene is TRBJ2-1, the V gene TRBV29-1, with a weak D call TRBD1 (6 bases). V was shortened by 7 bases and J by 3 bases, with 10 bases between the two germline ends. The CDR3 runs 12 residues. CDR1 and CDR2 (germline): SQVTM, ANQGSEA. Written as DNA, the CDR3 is TGCAGCGCGGTGGACAGCTACAATGAGCAGTTCTTC. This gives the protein CSAVDSYNEQFF.

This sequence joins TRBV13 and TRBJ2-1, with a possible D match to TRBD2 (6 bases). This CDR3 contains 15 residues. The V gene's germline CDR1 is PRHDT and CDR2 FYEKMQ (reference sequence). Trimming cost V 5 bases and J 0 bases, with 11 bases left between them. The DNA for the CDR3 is TGTGCCAGCAGCGTCGGAGGGCTCTCCTACAATGAGCAGTTCTTC. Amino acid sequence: CASSVGGLSYNEQFF.

The CDR3 DNA is TGCGCCAGCAGTGAGTCGGGGGGGCGCACAGATACGCAGTATTTT. It encodes CASSESGGRTDTQYF. This chain joins TRBV10-1 and TRBJ2-3; possibly TRBD2 for D (7 bases). The V end was cut by 0 bases, the J end by 1 base, with 8 bases between. This CDR3 contains 15 residues. Per germline, CDR1 WNHNN and CDR2 SYGVQD (reference sequence).

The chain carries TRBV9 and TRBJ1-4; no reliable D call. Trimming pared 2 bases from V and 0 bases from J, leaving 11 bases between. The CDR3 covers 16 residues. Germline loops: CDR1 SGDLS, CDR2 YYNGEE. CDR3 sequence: CASSVSDGATNEKLFF. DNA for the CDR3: TGTGCCAGCAGCGTTTCCGACGGAGCAACTAATGAAAAACTGTTTTTT. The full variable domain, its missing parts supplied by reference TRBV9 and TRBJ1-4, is DSGVTQTPKHLITATGQRVTLRCSPRSGDLSVYWYQQSLDQGLQFLIQYYNGEERAKGNILERFSAQQFPDLHSELNLSSLELGDSALYFCASSVSDGATNEKLFFGSGTQLSVL.

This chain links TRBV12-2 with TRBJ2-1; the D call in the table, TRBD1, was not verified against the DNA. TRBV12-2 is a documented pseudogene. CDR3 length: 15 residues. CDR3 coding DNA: TGTGCAAGTCGCCTAAGGACAGGGACCTACAATGAGCAGTTCTTC. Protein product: CASRLRTGTYNEQFF.

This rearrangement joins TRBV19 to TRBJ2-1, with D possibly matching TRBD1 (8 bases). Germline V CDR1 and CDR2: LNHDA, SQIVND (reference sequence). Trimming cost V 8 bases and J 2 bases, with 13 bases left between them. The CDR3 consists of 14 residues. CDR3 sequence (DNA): TGTGCCAGTGAACAGGGGGGGACCTACAATGAGCAGTTCTTC. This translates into CASEQGGTYNEQFF.

The CDR3 DNA sequence: TGTGCCATCAGTGAGTCTGGGCTAACCTACGAGCAGTACTTC. Translation: CAISESGLTYEQYF. The J gene is TRBJ2-7, the V gene TRBV10-3; D is unclear. The CDR3 is 14 amino acids. Trimming took off 0 bases at V and 2 bases at J, with 8 bases between the two ends. CDR1 and CDR2 (germline): ENHRY, SYGVKD.

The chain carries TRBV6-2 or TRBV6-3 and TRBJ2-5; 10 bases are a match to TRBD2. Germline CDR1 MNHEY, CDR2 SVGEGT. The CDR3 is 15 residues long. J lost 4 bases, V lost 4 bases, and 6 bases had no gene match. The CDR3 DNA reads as TGTGCCAGCAGTTTATTAGCGGGAGGTGGAGAGACCCAGTACTTC. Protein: CASSLLAGGGETQYF.

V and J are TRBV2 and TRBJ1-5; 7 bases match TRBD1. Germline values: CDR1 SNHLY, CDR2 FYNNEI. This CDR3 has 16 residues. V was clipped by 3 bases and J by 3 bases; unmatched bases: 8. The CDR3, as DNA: TGTGCCAGCAGTGAGGAAAACAGGGGTTTCAATCAGCCCCAGCATTTT. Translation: CASSEENRGFNQPQHF.

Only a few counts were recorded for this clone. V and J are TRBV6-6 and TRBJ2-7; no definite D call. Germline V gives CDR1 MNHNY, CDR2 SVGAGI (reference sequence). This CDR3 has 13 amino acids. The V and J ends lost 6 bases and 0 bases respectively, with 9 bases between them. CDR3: CASSRMDSYEQYF. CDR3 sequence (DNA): TGTGCCAGCAGCAGGATGGACTCCTACGAGCAGTACTTC.

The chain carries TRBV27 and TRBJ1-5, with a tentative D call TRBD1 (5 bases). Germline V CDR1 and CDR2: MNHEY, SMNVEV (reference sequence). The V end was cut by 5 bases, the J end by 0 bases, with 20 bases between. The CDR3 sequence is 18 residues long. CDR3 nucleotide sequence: TGTGCCAGCAGTCCATACCGGGGGTTAAAATATAGCAATCAGCCCCAGCATTTT. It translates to CASSPYRGLKYSNQPQHF.